Sequencing of this TCR beta chain was carried out in a study of OX40 agonist ivuxolimab in advanced cancers. Study as a whole: Patients were dosed with the agonistic anti-OX40 (CD134) antibody ivuxolimab.

This table comes from immunoSEQ multiplex PCR, and its TCRdb copy is limited to in-frame clones, with some not included. Of tens of thousands of clones listed, around 84% are singletons. This clonotype was obtained from an adult with an advanced solid tumor such as melanoma, head and neck, liver or kidney cancer. The sample consisted of CD4+ or CD8+ T cells sorted from blood, taken in a trial of the OX40 agonist ivuxolimab.

The DNA for the CDR3 is TGTGCCAGCAGTTACGCCTTCGGACAGGGAGGGACTGAAGCTTTCTTT. It codes for CASSYAFGQGGTEAFF. The chain carries TRBV6-5 and TRBJ1-1; 8 bases agree with TRBD1. Germline loops: CDR1 MNHEY, CDR2 SVGAGI. CDR3 size: 16 residues. After removal of 2 bases from V and 5 bases from J, the junction contained 10 bases not matched to a gene.